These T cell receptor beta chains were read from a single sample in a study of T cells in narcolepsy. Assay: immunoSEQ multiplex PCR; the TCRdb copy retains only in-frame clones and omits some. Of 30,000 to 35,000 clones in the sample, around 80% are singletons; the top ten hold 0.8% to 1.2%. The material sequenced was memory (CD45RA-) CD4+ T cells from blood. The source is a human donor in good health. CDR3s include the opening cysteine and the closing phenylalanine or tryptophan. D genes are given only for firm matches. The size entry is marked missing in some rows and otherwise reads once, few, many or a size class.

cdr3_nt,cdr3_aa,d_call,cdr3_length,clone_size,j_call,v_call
TGCGCCAGCAGGGGGGCCGGGGATGAGCAGTTCTTC,CASRGAGDEQFF,-,12,-,TRBJ2-1,TRBV5-1
TGTGCCAGCAGCCCAACCGGACAGGGATTGGGCTACACCTTC,CASSPTGQGLGYTF,TRBD1,14,-,TRBJ1-2,TRBV5-5
TGTGCCAGCAGCCTAAATACCGGGGAGCTGTTTTTT,CASSLNTGELFF,-,12,-,TRBJ2-2,TRBV7-8
TGTGCCAGCAGCGCCGGGAGGGGACTAGCGGGGGATCCGCCCCGCCGTACGCAGTATTTT,CASSAGRGLAGDPPRRTQYF,TRBD2,20,-,TRBJ2-3,TRBV9
TGTGCCAGCAGCTTGGGTGGCATTCAGTACTTC,CASSLGGIQYF,-,11,-,TRBJ2-4,TRBV5-6
TGTGCCAGCAAACTCTACACCGGGGAGCTGTTTTTT,CASKLYTGELFF,-,12,few,TRBJ2-2,TRBV5-4
TGTGCCAGCAGCTTATCTGGGGGCTACGAGCAGTACTTC,CASSLSGGYEQYF,-,13,-,TRBJ2-7,TRBV7-9
TGTGCCAGCAGCGTAGCGGCACAGCCCTCCTACGAGCAGTACTTC,CASSVAAQPSYEQYF,-,15,-,TRBJ2-7,TRBV9
TGTGCCAGCAGCAGCCCGGGCTCCAATGAGCAGTTCTTC,CASSSPGSNEQFF,-,13,-,TRBJ2-1,TRBV7-3
TGTGCCAGCAGCTTATATCACGGGGGCGAGCAGTACTTC,CASSLYHGGEQYF,-,13,-,TRBJ2-7,TRBV7-3
TGTGCCAGCAGCCAACAGCCGAACACTGAAGCTTTCTTT,CASSQQPNTEAFF,-,13,few,TRBJ1-1,TRBV6-4
TGTGCCAGCAGCTTAGCGCGGGGGGGCTCTGGAAACACCATATATTTT,CASSLARGGSGNTIYF,-,16,-,TRBJ1-3,TRBV7-8
TGCGCCAGCAGCCAGGGGCTAGCGGGAGGGCCAGATACCGGGGAGCTGTTTTTT,CASSQGLAGGPDTGELFF,TRBD2,18,-,TRBJ2-2,TRBV5-1
TGTGCCAGCAGTGGGCAGGGGGGGTCCGGGGAGCTGTTTTTT,CASSGQGGSGELFF,-,14,-,TRBJ2-2,TRBV2
TGTGCCAGCAGCTTAGGCCGGCACAATGAGCAGTTCTTC,CASSLGRHNEQFF,-,13,-,TRBJ2-1,TRBV7-2
TGTGCCAGCAGTTTTGGGCGGGCCTATGGCTACACCTTC,CASSFGRAYGYTF,-,13,few,TRBJ1-2,TRBV28